This T cell receptor beta chain was identified in a study of T-cell reconstitution after alpha-beta-depleted transplantation in children. The TCRbeta library was prepared with unique molecular identifiers. One entry per CDR3 protein, called by TCRdb with MiXCR from the PCR reads. The sample consists of 640,000 or so distinct CDR3 sequences, about 15% of them appearing once. Germline CDR1 reads MNHEY; CDR2 reads SVGAGI. The germline V and J ends were trimmed by 7 bases and 9 bases, with 12 bases remaining between them. The CDR3 totals 12 residues. Specimen: PBMCs from the stem cell graft donor, collected from the stem cell graft. The chain links TRBV6-5 to TRBJ2-2; the D gene is possibly TRBD2 (5 bases). This clonotype was obtained from a human donor who donated a stem cell graft to a child with acute myeloid leukemia. The CDR3 nucleotides are TGTGCCAGCACGGGGTTTGCCAGGGAGCTGTTTTTT. Translating gives CASTGFARELFF.